The next 21 T cell receptor beta chains were all read from a single sample in a study of blood T cell repertoires in COVID-19. Method: immunoSEQ multiplex PCR; TCRdb's copy keeps in-frame clones and lacks some. The table records approximately 69,000 clones, about four fifths of them present only once. Sequenced input: peripheral blood. Receptors were obtained from an older woman with acute or convalescent COVID-19.

The rearrangement links TRBV5-4 to TRBJ2-1; unclear D gene. Trimming left V 0 bases short and J 6 bases short, with 10 bases between. Germline V gene lookup returns CDR1 SGHNT and CDR2 YYREEE (reference sequence). This CDR3 region has 14 residues. CDR3 region: CASSLGSRFNEQFF. The CDR3 DNA reads as TGTGCCAGCAGCTTGGGGAGTCGCTTCAATGAGCAGTTCTTC. The full variable domain, completed using reference TRBV5-4 and TRBJ2-1, is ETGVTQSPTHLIKTRGQQVTLRCSSQSGHNTVSWYQQALGQGPQFIFQYYREEENGRGNFPPRFSGLQFPNYSSELNVNALELDDSALYLCASSLGSRFNEQFFGPGTRLTVL.

The V gene is TRBV14, the J gene TRBJ2-3; D may be TRBD2 (6 bases). Germline V lookup: CDR1 SGHDN, CDR2 FVKESK. This CDR3 spans 13 amino acids. The ends were cut back, 4 bases at V and 5 bases at J, with 10 bases in the middle. CDR3 in amino acids: CASSPEGLDTQYF. CDR3 sequence (DNA): TGTGCCAGCAGCCCGGAGGGCCTAGATACGCAGTATTTT.

The rearrangement joins TRBV6-1 to TRBJ2-7; a possible D gene is TRBD2 (6 bases). The CDR3 consists of 15 residues. Germline lookup yields CDR1 MNHNS and CDR2 SASEGT. Trimming took 3 bases from V and 0 from J, leaving 12 bases between them. This chain's CDR3 is CASSEGLVGSYEQYF. The CDR3 coding sequence is TGTGCCAGCAGTGAGGGACTCGTGGGCTCCTACGAGCAGTACTTC.

This clone is medium-sized (0.01 to 0.1%) within its sample. This chain connects TRBV13 to TRBJ2-3, with 11 nucleotides matching TRBD2. The CDR3 is made up of 16 amino acids. CDR1 is PRHDT, CDR2 FYEKMQ, per germline (reference sequence). With 2 bases clipped from V and 3 bases from J, the junction kept 4 bases outside the gene matches. CDR3 bases: TGTGCCAGCAGCTTAACTAGCGGGAGTCTGACAGATACGCAGTATTTT. It specifies CASSLTSGSLTDTQYF. The variable domain in full, with the rest retrieved from reference TRBV13 and TRBJ2-3, is AAGVIQSPRHLIKEKRETATLKCYPIPRHDTVYWYQQGPGQDPQFLISFYEKMQSDKGSIPDRFSAQQFSDYHSELNMSSLELGDSALYFCASSLTSGSLTDTQYFGPGTRLTVL.

The V call is TRBV25-1, the J call TRBJ2-7; 8 bases line up with TRBD1. CDR3 length: 18 amino acids. The ends lost 4 bases at V and 3 bases at J; junction bases unmatched: 17. Germline CDR1 MGHDK, CDR2 SYGVNS. The CDR3 protein is CASSASQRQGWQYYEQYF. In DNA, the CDR3 is TGTGCCAGCAGTGCCTCTCAGAGACAGGGGTGGCAATACTACGAGCAGTACTTC.

The J gene is TRBJ2-3, the V gene TRBV18; D unclear. This CDR3 comprises 14 residues. V was shortened by 6 bases and J by 0 bases, with 10 bases between the two germline ends. Germline values: CDR1 KGHSH, CDR2 LQKENI. CDR3 sequence (DNA): TGTGCCAGCTCTCCAATCAGGAGCACAGATACGCAGTATTTT. Translation: CASSPIRSTDTQYF. Together with reference TRBV18 and TRBJ2-3, the CDR3 gives the full variable domain: NAGVMQNPRHLVRRRGQEARLRCSPMKGHSHVYWYRQLPEEGLKFMVYLQKENIIDESGMPKERFSAEFPKEGPSILRIQQVVRGDSAAYFCASSPIRSTDTQYFGPGTRLTVL.

This chain links TRBV5-4 with TRBJ1-1; 9 bases align to TRBD1. The V gene's germline CDR1 is SGHNT and CDR2 YYREEE (reference sequence). V shed 5 bases, J shed 5 bases, and the junction held 16 bases outside the gene matches. CDR3 size: 17 residues. CDR3 sequence (DNA): TGTGCCAGCAGAGCCGGTGGTGGGACAGGGAAGAGGACTGAAGCTTTCTTT. Its protein product is CASRAGGGTGKRTEAFF. The complete variable domain, with remaining parts taken from reference TRBV5-4 and TRBJ1-1, reads ETGVTQSPTHLIKTRGQQVTLRCSSQSGHNTVSWYQQALGQGPQFIFQYYREEENGRGNFPPRFSGLQFPNYSSELNVNALELDDSALYLCASRAGGGTGKRTEAFFGQGTRLTVV.

The chain joins TRBV5-5 to TRBJ1-5, with D unclear. V was cut by 0 bases and J by 0 bases, with 7 bases left in between. The CDR3 consists of 15 residues. Germline loops: CDR1 SGHKS, CDR2 YYEKEE (reference sequence). CDR3: CASSLGDYSNQPQHF. For the CDR3, the DNA is TGTGCCAGCAGCTTGGGAGATTATAGCAATCAGCCCCAGCATTTT.

The chain recombines TRBV6-6 with TRBJ2-2; no reliable D call. V was pared by 0 bases and J by 8 bases, with 7 bases between. Germline CDR1 reads MNHNY; CDR2 reads SVGAGI (reference sequence). The CDR3 length is 13 residues. This CDR3 is CASSYSSAGELFF. CDR3 bases: TGTGCCAGCAGTTACTCGAGTGCGGGGGAGCTGTTTTTT.

The V call is TRBV4-1, the J call TRBJ1-4; D uncertain. This CDR3 has 15 residues. V was clipped by 1 base and J by 1 base, with 7 bases between them. Germline V CDR1 and CDR2: MGHRA, YSYEKL. CDR3 DNA sequence: TGCGCCAGCAGCCAAGTTTACAAAACTAATGAAAAACTGTTTTTT. It yields the protein CASSQVYKTNEKLFF.

This clone was seen only a few times. The J gene is TRBJ1-1, the V gene TRBV7-3; 7 nucleotides match TRBD1. There are 13 residues in the CDR3. V lost 3 bases and J lost 10; bases outside the gene matches: 8. CDR1 SGHTA and CDR2 FQGTGA come from the germline V gene. The CDR3 DNA reads as TGTGCCAGCAGCTTCGGACAGGCAAGTCGAGCTTTCTTT. Encoded protein: CASSFGQASRAFF.

The chain joins TRBV14 to TRBJ1-1; D may be TRBD1 (5 bases). Germline V gene lookup returns CDR1 SGHDN and CDR2 FVKESK. The CDR3 has 13 amino acids. The germline V and J ends were trimmed by 4 bases and 3 bases, with 9 bases remaining between them. DNA of the CDR3: TGTGCCAGCAGCCTAGGGGCCTACACTGAAGCTTTCTTT. Its protein is CASSLGAYTEAFF.

J is TRBJ1-4 and V is TRBV7-9, with a possible D match to TRBD1 (5 bases). V lost 0 bases and J 3 bases, leaving 8 bases between the germline ends. CDR3 length: 15 residues. From germline, CDR1 is SEHNR and CDR2 FQNEAQ (reference sequence). The CDR3 DNA is TGTGCCAGCAGCTTAGCGGCAGGGTCTAATGAAAAACTGTTTTTT. Encoded protein: CASSLAAGSNEKLFF.

The chain links TRBV27 to TRBJ2-1, with 11 bases aligning to TRBD2. Germline loops: CDR1 MNHEY, CDR2 SMNVEV (reference sequence). The CDR3 extends over 18 amino acids. V gave up 6 bases and J gave up 3 bases; unmatched junction bases: 13. The CDR3 spells CASSPLRVGLAGYNEQFF. CDR3 sequence (DNA): TGTGCCAGCAGCCCCCTCAGGGTCGGACTAGCGGGCTACAATGAGCAGTTCTTC.

This rearrangement joins TRBV16 to TRBJ1-2; 12 bases are a match to TRBD1. Germline lookup yields CDR1 KGHSY and CDR2 FQNENV. V lost 2 bases to trimming and J lost 2 bases; unmatched junction nucleotides: 0. The CDR3 is 15 amino acids. This chain's CDR3 is CASSQGTGGNYGYTF. The CDR3 nucleotides are TGTGCCAGCAGCCAAGGGACAGGGGGCAACTATGGCTACACCTTC.

This chain connects TRBV30 to TRBJ2-7; no clear D gene. Germline V lookup: CDR1 GTSNPN, CDR2 SVGIG (reference sequence). This CDR3 is built from 11 residues. V was clipped by 2 bases and J by 2 bases, with 4 bases between them. CDR3 residues: CAWSITYEQYF. The CDR3, as DNA: TGTGCCTGGAGTATTACCTACGAGCAGTACTTC.

In this sample, this clone turned up a few times. The rearrangement links TRBV11-3 to TRBJ1-1; D call uncertain. This CDR3 region has 11 residues. The germline V gene encodes CDR1 SGHNT and CDR2 YENEEA. Deletions cut 2 bases from V and 8 bases from J, with 6 bases between. The CDR3 DNA reads TGTGCCAGCAGCTTAAGGAGAGAAGCTTTCTTT. Translating it yields CASSLRREAFF.

The rearrangement joins TRBV2 to TRBJ2-7; TRBD2 is a possible D gene (5 bases). The CDR3 loop spans 15 amino acids. From germline, CDR1 is SNHLY and CDR2 FYNNEI. Trimming stripped 5 bases from V and 5 bases from J, with 19 bases between. The CDR3 sequence: CASSPPTGNAHEQYF. CDR3 in DNA: TGTGCCAGCAGTCCCCCGACGGGAAATGCCCACGAGCAGTACTTC. Based on the CDR3 plus reference TRBV2 and TRBJ2-7, the full variable domain is EPEVTQTPSHQVTQMGQEVILRCVPISNHLYFYWYRQILGQKVEFLVSFYNNEISEKSEIFDDQFSVERPDGSNFTLKIRSTKLEDSAMYFCASSPPTGNAHEQYFGPGTRLTVT.

The V gene is TRBV5-1, the J gene TRBJ2-7, with 13 positions matching TRBD2. The junction had 9 bases not matched to a gene; V was cut back by 0 bases and J by 3 bases. Germline V lookup: CDR1 SGHRS, CDR2 YFSETQ. The CDR3 consists of 18 residues. CDR3 sequence: CASSLALAGGINNYEQYF. The CDR3 bases are TGCGCCAGCAGCTTGGCACTAGCGGGAGGGATTAACAACTACGAGCAGTACTTC.

The chain uses TRBV2 and TRBJ1-2, with 11 bases lining up with TRBD1. The CDR3 has 12 amino acids. With 11 bases clipped from V and 7 bases from J, the junction kept 6 bases outside the gene matches. Germline lookup yields CDR1 SNHLY and CDR2 FYNNEI. In DNA form, the CDR3 reads TGTGCCGGACAGGGGGCCTACGGTGGCTACACCTTC. It encodes CAGQGAYGGYTF.

This chain uses TRBV5-1 with TRBJ2-5; 7 nucleotides match TRBD1. The CDR3 runs 15 residues. V gave up 0 bases and J gave up 5 bases; unmatched junction bases: 7. Germline CDR1 is SGHRS and CDR2 is YFSETQ. The chain's CDR3 is CASSLVGGGRETQYF. The CDR3 nucleotides are TGCGCCAGCAGCTTGGTAGGGGGCGGTCGGGAGACCCAGTACTTC.